The entry below describes one TCR beta chain. Its antigen is still unknown. Expressed TCRB transcripts were sequenced after all isolated RNA was converted to cDNA. Repertoires were generated with immunoSEQ multiplex PCR, while TCRdb's copy carries only in-frame clones and drops some. This repertoire shows more than 300,000 clones, about a tenth found once; its top ten account for around 1%. The data were obtained in a study of beta chain features in type 1 diabetes. For the study at large: Healthy donors and patients had similar age, gender and cell yields. General observations from the study: Shorter templates might be favored by PCR, equally in patients and controls. Among all four CD4+ subsets, Type 1 diabetes patients had TCRB CDR3s that were moderately but significantly shorter. When VDJ junctions were examined, type 1 diabetes patients showed fewer insertions and more deletions.

Germline trimming cut 3 bases from V and 4 bases from J; bases unmatched to any gene: 0. Germline CDR1 and CDR2: MNHEY and SMNVEV (reference sequence). There are 13 residues in the CDR3. This clonotype originated in a young man with type 1 diabetes. The sequencing input was central memory CD4+ T cells from blood. The V call is TRBV27, the J call TRBJ1-1; 9 bases are shared with TRBD1. CDR3 residues: CASSLDRGTEAFF. In DNA form, the CDR3 reads TGTGCCAGCAGTTTGGACAGGGGCACTGAAGCTTTCTTT.